The entry that follows covers one TCR beta chain sequence. Its target is not known. The data derive from a study of radiation and T cells in renal cell carcinoma. Generated by immunoSEQ multiplex PCR, the TCRdb table keeps only in-frame clones and is missing some. The sample yields fewer than 80,000 clones, around four fifths seen once. As to time point: blood 4 weeks post-SBRT, at nephrectomy. Treatment given: 15 Gy SBRT to primary tumor, nephrectomy 4 weeks later. Nephrectomy followed 15 Gy stereotactic body radiation by 4 weeks. The patient's renal cell carcinoma had clear cell pathology. CDR1 and CDR2 (germline): SGHRS, YFSETQ. The CDR3 covers 15 residues. The V and J ends lost 0 bases and 1 base respectively, with 8 bases between them. Study-wide findings and caveats: In blood, top tumor clones expanded by 2 weeks, shrinking by 4. Baseline intratumoral clonotype presence is unknown without pretreatment biopsies.

J is TRBJ1-3 and V is TRBV5-1; TRBD1 is a possible D gene (5 bases). Sequencing used blood, obtained from a patient whose treatment included radiotherapy and nephrectomy. The TCR sequence derives from an older woman with renal cell carcinoma. This CDR3 is CASSLEAGSGNTIYF. CDR3 nucleotide sequence: TGCGCCAGCAGCTTGGAGGCAGGGTCTGGAAACACCATATATTTT.